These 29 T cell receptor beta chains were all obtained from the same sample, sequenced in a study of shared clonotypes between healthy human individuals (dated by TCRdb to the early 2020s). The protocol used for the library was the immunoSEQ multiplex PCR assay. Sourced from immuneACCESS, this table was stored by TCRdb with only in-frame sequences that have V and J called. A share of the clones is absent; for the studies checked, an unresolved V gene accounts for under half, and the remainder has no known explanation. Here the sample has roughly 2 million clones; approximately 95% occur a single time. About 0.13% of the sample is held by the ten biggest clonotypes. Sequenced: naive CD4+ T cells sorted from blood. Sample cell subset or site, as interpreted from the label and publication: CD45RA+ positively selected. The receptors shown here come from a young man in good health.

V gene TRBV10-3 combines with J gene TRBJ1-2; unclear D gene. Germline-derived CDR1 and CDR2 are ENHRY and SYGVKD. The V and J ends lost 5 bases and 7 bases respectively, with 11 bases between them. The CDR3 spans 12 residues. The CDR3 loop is CAISPEVVGYTF. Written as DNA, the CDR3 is TGTGCCATCAGTCCCGAGGTAGTTGGCTACACCTTC.

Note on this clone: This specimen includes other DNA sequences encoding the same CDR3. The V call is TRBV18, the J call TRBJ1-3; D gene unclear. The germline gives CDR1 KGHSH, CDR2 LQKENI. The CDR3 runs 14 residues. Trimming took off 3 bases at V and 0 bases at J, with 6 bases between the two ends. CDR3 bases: TGTGCCAGCTCACCGCAGAACTCTGGAAACACCATATATTTT. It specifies CASSPQNSGNTIYF.

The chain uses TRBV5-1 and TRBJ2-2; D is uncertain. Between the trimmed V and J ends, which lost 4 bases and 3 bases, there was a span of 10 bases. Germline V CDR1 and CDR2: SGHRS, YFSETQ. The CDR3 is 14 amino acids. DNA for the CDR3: TGCGCCAGCAGCATCCCCCTGGACACCGGGGAGCTGTTTTTT. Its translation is CASSIPLDTGELFF.

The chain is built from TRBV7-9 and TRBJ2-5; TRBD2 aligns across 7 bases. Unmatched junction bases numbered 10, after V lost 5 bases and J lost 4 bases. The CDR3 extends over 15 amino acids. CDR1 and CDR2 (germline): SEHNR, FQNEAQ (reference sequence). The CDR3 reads CASSVRLANIETQYF. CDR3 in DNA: TGTGCCAGCAGCGTGCGACTAGCAAATATAGAGACCCAGTACTTC.

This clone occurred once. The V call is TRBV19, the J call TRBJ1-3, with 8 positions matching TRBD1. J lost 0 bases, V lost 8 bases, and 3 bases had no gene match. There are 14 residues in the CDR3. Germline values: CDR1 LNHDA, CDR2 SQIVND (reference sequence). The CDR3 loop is CASGTGSSGNTIYF. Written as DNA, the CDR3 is TGTGCCAGTGGGACAGGCTCCTCTGGAAACACCATATATTTT.

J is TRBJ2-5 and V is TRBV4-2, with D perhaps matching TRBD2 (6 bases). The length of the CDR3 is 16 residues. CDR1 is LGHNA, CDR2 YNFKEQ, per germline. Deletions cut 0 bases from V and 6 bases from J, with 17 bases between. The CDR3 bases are TGTGCCAGCAGCCAAGAAGACGGGGGTGTCCGAAAGACCCAGTACTTC. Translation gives CASSQEDGGVRKTQYF.

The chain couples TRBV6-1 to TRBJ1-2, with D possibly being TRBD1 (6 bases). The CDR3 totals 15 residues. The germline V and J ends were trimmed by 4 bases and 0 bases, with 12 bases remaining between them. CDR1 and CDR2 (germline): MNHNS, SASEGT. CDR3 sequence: CASSVRDTANYGYTF. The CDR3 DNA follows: TGTGCCAGCAGTGTCCGGGACACCGCTAACTATGGCTACACCTTC.

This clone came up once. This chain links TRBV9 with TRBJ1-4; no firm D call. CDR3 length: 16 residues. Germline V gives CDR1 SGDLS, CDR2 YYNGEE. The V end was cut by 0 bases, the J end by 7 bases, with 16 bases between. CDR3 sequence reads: CASSVATGSLGEKLFF. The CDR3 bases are TGTGCCAGCAGCGTAGCTACGGGGTCGTTGGGTGAAAAACTGTTTTTT.

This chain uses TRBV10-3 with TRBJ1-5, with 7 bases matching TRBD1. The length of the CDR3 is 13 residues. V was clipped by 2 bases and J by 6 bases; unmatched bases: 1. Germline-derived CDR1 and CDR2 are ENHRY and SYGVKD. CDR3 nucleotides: TGTGCCATCAGTGAGCAGGGGGGTCAGCCCCAGCATTTT. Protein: CAISEQGGQPQHF.

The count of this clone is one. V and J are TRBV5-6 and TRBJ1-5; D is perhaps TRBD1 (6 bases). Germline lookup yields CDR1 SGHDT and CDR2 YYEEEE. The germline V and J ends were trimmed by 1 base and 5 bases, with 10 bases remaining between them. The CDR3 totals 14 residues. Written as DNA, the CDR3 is TGTGCCAGCAGCTTGTTTACAGGGCATCAGCCCCAGCATTTT. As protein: CASSLFTGHQPQHF.

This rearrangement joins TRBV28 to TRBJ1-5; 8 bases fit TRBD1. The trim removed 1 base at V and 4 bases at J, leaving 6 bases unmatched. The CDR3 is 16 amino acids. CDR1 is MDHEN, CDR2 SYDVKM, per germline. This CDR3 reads CASSLSSDRENQPQHF. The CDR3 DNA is TGTGCCAGCAGTTTATCCTCGGACAGGGAGAATCAGCCCCAGCATTTT.

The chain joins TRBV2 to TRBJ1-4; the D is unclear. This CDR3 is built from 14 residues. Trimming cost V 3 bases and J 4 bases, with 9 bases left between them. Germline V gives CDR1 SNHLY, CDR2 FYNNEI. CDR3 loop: CASSDRTSNEKLFF. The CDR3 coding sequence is TGTGCCAGCAGTGACAGGACGAGTAATGAAAAACTGTTTTTT. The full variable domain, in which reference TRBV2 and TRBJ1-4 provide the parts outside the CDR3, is EPEVTQTPSHQVTQMGQEVILRCVPISNHLYFYWYRQILGQKVEFLVSFYNNEISEKSEIFDDQFSVERPDGSNFTLKIRSTKLEDSAMYFCASSDRTSNEKLFFGSGTQLSVL.

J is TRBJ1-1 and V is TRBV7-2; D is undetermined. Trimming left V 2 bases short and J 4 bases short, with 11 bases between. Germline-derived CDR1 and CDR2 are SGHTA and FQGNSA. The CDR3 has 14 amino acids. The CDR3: CASSLRWGGTEAFF. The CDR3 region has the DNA TGTGCCAGCAGCTTACGATGGGGTGGCACTGAAGCTTTCTTT.

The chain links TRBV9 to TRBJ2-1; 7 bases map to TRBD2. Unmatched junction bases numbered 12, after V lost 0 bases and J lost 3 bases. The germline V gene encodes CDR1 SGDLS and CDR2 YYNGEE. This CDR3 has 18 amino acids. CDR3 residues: CASSVGPHGGGIYNEQFF. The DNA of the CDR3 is TGTGCCAGCAGCGTAGGACCCCACGGCGGGGGAATCTACAATGAGCAGTTCTTC.

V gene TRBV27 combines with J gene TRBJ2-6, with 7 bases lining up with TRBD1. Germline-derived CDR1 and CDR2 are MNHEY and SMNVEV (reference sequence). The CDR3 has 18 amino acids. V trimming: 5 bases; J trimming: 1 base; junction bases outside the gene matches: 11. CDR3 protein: CASSPGQAFGSGANVLTF. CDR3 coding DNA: TGTGCCAGCAGTCCCGGACAGGCGTTCGGATCTGGGGCCAACGTCCTGACTTTC. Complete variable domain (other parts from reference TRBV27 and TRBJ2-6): EAQVTQNPRYLITVTGKKLTVTCSQNMNHEYMSWYRQDPGLGLRQIYYSMNVEVTDKGDVPEGYKVSRKEKRNFPLILESPSPNQTSLYFCASSPGQAFGSGANVLTFGAGSRLTVL.

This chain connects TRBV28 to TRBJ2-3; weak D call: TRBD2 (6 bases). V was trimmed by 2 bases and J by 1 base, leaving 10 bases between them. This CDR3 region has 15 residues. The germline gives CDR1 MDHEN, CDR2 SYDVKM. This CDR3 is CASSLTQRGTDTQYF. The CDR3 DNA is TGTGCCAGCAGTTTAACCCAGCGGGGCACAGATACGCAGTATTTT. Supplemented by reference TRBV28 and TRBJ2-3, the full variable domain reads DVKVTQSSRYLVKRTGEKVFLECVQDMDHENMFWYRQDPGLGLRLIYFSYDVKMKEKGDIPEGYSVSREKKERFSLILESASTNQTSMYLCASSLTQRGTDTQYFGPGTRLTVL.

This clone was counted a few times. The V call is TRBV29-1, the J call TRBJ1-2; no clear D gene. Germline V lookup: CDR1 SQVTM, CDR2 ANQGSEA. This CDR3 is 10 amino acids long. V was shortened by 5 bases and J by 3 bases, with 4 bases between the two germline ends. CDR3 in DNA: TGCAGCGTTTCAGACTATGGCTACACCTTC. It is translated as CSVSDYGYTF.

This chain's CDR3 is CASSTSYNEQFF. CDR3 nucleotide sequence: TGTGCCAGCAGTACTTCTTACAATGAGCAGTTCTTC. V and J are TRBV6-6 and TRBJ2-1; D uncertain. The CDR3 spans 12 residues. Trimming took off 5 bases at V and 4 bases at J, with 6 bases between the two ends. The germline V gene encodes CDR1 MNHNY and CDR2 SVGAGI (reference sequence).

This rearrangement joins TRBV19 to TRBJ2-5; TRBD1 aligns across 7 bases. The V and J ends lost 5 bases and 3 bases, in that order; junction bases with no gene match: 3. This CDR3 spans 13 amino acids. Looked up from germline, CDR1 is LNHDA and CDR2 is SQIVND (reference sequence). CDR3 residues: CASSPGQEETQYF. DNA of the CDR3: TGTGCCAGTAGTCCCGGACAGGAAGAGACCCAGTACTTC.

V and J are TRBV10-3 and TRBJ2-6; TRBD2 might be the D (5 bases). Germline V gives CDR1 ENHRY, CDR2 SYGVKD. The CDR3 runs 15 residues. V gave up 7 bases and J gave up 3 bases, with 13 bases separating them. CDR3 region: CAITGGSHGANVLTF. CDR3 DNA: TGTGCCATCACCGGCGGGTCCCATGGGGCCAACGTCCTGACTTTC.

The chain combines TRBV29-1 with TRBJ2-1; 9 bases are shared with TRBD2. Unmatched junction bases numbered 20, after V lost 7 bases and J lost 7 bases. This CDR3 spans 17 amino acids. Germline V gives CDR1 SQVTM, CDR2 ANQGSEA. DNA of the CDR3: TGCAGCGACCCCGGGACTAGCAACATTGGGCAGGGGAATGAGCAGTTCTTC. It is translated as CSDPGTSNIGQGNEQFF.

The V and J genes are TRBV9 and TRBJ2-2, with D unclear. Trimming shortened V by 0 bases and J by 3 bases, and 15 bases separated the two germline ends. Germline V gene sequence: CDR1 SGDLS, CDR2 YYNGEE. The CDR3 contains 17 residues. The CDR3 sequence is CASSVDPRSSDTGELFF. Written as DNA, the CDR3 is TGTGCCAGCAGCGTAGACCCCAGGAGCTCCGACACCGGGGAGCTGTTTTTT. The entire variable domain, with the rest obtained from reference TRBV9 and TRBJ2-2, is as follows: DSGVTQTPKHLITATGQRVTLRCSPRSGDLSVYWYQQSLDQGLQFLIQYYNGEERAKGNILERFSAQQFPDLHSELNLSSLELGDSALYFCASSVDPRSSDTGELFFGEGSRLTVL.

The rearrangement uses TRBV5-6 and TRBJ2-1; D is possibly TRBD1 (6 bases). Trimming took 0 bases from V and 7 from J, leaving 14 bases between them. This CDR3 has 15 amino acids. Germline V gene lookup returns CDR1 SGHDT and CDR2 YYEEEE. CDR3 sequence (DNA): TGTGCCAGCAGCTTGGGTATCTCAGGGGCAAATGAGCAGTTCTTC. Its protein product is CASSLGISGANEQFF.

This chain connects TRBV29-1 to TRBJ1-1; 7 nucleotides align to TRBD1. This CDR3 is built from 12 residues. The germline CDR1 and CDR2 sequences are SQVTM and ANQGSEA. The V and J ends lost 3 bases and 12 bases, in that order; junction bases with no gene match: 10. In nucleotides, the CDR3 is TGCAGCGTTGAGAAGGGACAGCTAAGGTCTTTCTTT. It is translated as CSVEKGQLRSFF.

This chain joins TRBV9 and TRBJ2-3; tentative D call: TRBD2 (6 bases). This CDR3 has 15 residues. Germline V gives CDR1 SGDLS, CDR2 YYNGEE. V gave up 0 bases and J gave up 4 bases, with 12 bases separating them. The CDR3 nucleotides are TGTGCCAGCAGCGTAGACGGCGGGGACGCAGATACGCAGTATTTT. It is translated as CASSVDGGDADTQYF.

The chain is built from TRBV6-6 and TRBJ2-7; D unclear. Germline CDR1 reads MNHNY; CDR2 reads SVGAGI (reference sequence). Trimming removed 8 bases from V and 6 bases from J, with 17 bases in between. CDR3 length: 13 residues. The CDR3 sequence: CASSQPLLAEQYF. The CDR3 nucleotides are TGTGCCAGCTCCCAGCCCTTACTCGCCGAGCAGTACTTC.

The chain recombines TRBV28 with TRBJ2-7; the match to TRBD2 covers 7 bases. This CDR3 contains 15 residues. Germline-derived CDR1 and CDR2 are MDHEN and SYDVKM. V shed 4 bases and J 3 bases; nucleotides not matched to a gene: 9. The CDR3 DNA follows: TGTGCCAGCAGTTCCCGGGGGGTGGGGTTCTACGAGCAGTACTTC. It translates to CASSSRGVGFYEQYF. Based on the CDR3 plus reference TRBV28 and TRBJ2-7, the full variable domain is DVKVTQSSRYLVKRTGEKVFLECVQDMDHENMFWYRQDPGLGLRLIYFSYDVKMKEKGDIPEGYSVSREKKERFSLILESASTNQTSMYLCASSSRGVGFYEQYFGPGTRLTVT.

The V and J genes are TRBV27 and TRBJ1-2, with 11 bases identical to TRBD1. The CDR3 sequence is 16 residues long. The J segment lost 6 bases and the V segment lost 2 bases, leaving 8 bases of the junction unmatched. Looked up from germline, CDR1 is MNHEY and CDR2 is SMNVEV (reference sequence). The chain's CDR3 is CASSLAGDRGSNGYTF. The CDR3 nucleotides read TGTGCCAGCAGTTTAGCGGGGGACAGGGGGTCTAATGGCTACACCTTC.

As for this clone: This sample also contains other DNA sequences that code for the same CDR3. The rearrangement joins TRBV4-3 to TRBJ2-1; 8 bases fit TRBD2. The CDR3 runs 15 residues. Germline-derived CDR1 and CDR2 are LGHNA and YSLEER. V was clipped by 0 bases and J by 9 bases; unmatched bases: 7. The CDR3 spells CASSQEVLAGSEQFF. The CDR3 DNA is TGCGCCAGCAGCCAAGAGGTGCTAGCGGGTAGTGAGCAGTTCTTC.